This entry features one T cell receptor (beta chain) sequence. These data belong to a study of blood T cell repertoires in COVID-19. Study at large: The analysed material was cDNA or gDNA that came from T cells, B-cell-depleted T cells, or PBMCs.

Per the study methods: From reference gene primer amplification, estimates of nucleated cell counts were derived. The repertoire was sequenced with immunoSEQ multiplex PCR; TCRdb's copy has only in-frame clones and lacks some. Clonal size and the V and J genes are those of that table, whereas D and trimming came from the DNA. The data contain around 180,000 clones, roughly 90% of them singletons. Germline CDR1 and CDR2: MGHRA and YSYEKL. The CDR3 runs to 11 residues. V lost 5 bases and J lost 13, with 12 bases in between. The gene calls are TRBV4-1 and TRBJ2-1; a weak D match, TRBD2 (7 bases). What was sequenced was peripheral blood. The receptor was derived from a man between 60 and 75 years old with acute or convalescent COVID-19. DNA of the CDR3: TGCGCCAGCAGCAGGGCGGGGGCCCAGTTCTTC. Protein: CASSRAGAQFF.